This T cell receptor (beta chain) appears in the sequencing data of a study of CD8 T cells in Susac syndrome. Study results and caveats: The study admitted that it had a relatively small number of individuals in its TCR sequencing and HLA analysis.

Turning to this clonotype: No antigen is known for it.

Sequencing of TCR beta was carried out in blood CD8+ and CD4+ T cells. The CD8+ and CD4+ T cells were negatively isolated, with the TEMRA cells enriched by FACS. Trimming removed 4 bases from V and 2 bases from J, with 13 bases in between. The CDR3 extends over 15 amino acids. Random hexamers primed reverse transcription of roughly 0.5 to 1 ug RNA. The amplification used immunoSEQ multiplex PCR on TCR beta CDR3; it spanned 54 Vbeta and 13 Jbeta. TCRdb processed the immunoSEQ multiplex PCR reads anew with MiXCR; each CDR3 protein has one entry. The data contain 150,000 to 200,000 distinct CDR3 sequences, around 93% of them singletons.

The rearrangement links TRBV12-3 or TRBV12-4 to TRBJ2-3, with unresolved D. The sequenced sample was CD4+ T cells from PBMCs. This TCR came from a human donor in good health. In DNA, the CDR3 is TGTGCCAGCAGTTATACAGCCACTATCACAGATACGCAGTATTTT. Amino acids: CASSYTATITDTQYF.